This record looks at one T cell receptor beta chain sequence and its context. The sample belongs to a study of blood T cell repertoires in COVID-19. Only in-frame clones appear in the TCRdb table, and some are missing; sequencing was by immunoSEQ multiplex PCR. Here the sample spans about 240,000 clones, around four fifths being singletons. Per the germline V gene, CDR1 is MNHNY and CDR2 is SVGAGI (reference sequence). The CDR3 totals 17 residues. Trimming at V came to 5 bases and at J to 5 bases, leaving 12 bases not matched to a gene. The material sequenced was peripheral blood. The rearrangement joins TRBV6-6 to TRBJ1-1; 12 positions agree with TRBD1. The clonotype was recovered from a woman in her sixties with active or convalescent COVID-19. Here the CDR3 reads CASSPGDRGLKGTEAFF. The CDR3 DNA reads TGTGCCAGCAGTCCTGGGGACAGGGGGCTGAAAGGAACTGAAGCTTTCTTT.